These 28 T cell receptor beta chains share one sample of origin, sequenced in a study of technical replicates of blood from several donors. Sequencing was performed with immunoSEQ multiplex PCR; in TCRdb, only in-frame clones are kept and a portion is missing. The data contain about 68,000 clones, less than 98% of them seen just once; the ten biggest clones take up roughly 0.25%. Source material: T cells isolated from PBMCs. The receptor source for this set is a human donor in good health.

This chain links TRBV7-3 with TRBJ2-3, with D possibly matching TRBD2 (5 bases). V lost 5 bases, J lost 5 bases, and 14 bases lay in between. Germline V gives CDR1 SGHTA, CDR2 FQGTGA. There are 14 residues in the CDR3. The CDR3 DNA reads as TGTGCCAGCAGCCCTCTAAGCAGCGGAGATACGCAGTATTTT. Translation gives CASSPLSSGDTQYF. The full variable domain, rest sourced from reference TRBV7-3 and TRBJ2-3, is GAGVSQTPSNKVTEKGKYVELRCDPISGHTALYWYRQSLGQGPEFLIYFQGTGAADDSGLPNDRFFAVRPEGSVSTLKIQRTERGDSAVYLCASSPLSSGDTQYFGPGTRLTVL.

V usage is TRBV5-1 and J usage is TRBJ1-2; possibly TRBD1 for D (6 bases). This CDR3 is 14 amino acids long. CDR1 and CDR2 (germline): SGHRS, YFSETQ. V lost 0 bases and J 2 bases, leaving 8 bases between the germline ends. This CDR3 reads CASSLGQVNYGYTF. In nucleotides, the CDR3 is TGCGCCAGCAGCTTGGGACAGGTAAACTATGGCTACACCTTC.

The chain carries TRBV2 and TRBJ2-7; D gene ambiguous. The CDR3 runs 13 residues. Germline values: CDR1 SNHLY, CDR2 FYNNEI. With 6 bases removed from V and 3 bases from J, the gap between germline ends came to 12 bases. The CDR3 sequence is CASRTTEYYEQYF. As DNA, the CDR3 is TGTGCCAGCAGGACGACTGAATACTACGAGCAGTACTTC.

In its sample, this clone was seen once. The CDR3 loop reads CASSVRGKPQHF. The DNA for the CDR3 is TGTGCCAGCAGTGTACGGGGAAAGCCCCAGCATTTT. The gene calls are TRBV2 and TRBJ1-5; D gene uncertain. Germline loops: CDR1 SNHLY, CDR2 FYNNEI. V lost 4 bases and J lost 8, with 9 bases in between. The CDR3 loop spans 12 amino acids. Full variable domain (remainder filled in from reference TRBV2 and TRBJ1-5): EPEVTQTPSHQVTQMGQEVILRCVPISNHLYFYWYRQILGQKVEFLVSFYNNEISEKSEIFDDQFSVERPDGSNFTLKIRSTKLEDSAMYFCASSVRGKPQHFGDGTRLSIL.

The gene calls are TRBV18 and TRBJ2-1, with 9 bases lining up with TRBD2. This CDR3 is 15 amino acids long. Per the germline V gene, CDR1 is KGHSH and CDR2 is LQKENI. The V segment lost 4 bases and the J segment 4 bases; nucleotides outside the gene matches: 5. In DNA form, the CDR3 reads TGTGCCAGCTCACGCAGGACTAGCGAGTACAATGAGCAGTTCTTC. This encodes CASSRRTSEYNEQFF.

The gene calls are TRBV2 and TRBJ1-2; D possibly corresponds to TRBD1 (6 bases). The CDR3 runs to 14 residues. Trimming removed 3 bases at V and 4 bases at J, with 12 bases between. Looked up from germline, CDR1 is SNHLY and CDR2 is FYNNEI. CDR3 in amino acids: CASSDWAGAYGYTF. The CDR3 bases are TGTGCCAGCAGTGATTGGGCAGGGGCCTATGGCTACACCTTC.

The CDR3 bases are TGCGCCAGCAGCTTTTGGTCGGGAGGGCTCGAGAGAGATACGCAGTATTTT. The encoded protein is CASSFWSGGLERDTQYF. The chain is built from TRBV5-1 and TRBJ2-3, with 8 bases matching TRBD2. The CDR3 totals 17 residues. V shed 2 bases and J 5 bases; nucleotides not matched to a gene: 13. Germline CDR1 and CDR2: SGHRS and YFSETQ.

V gene TRBV21-1 combines with J gene TRBJ2-7; whether TRBD1, the table's D call, matches the DNA was not checked. TRBV21-1 is marked as a pseudogene. The CDR3 length is 15 residues. The CDR3 DNA reads TGTGCCAGCAGCGAGGCCGGGACAGGCTCCTACGAGCAGTACTTC. It is translated as CASSEAGTGSYEQYF.

The chain employs TRBV11-2 and TRBJ2-7, with D possibly being TRBD1 (6 bases). V shed 1 base and J shed 6 bases, with 10 bases lying between them. In germline, CDR1 is SGHAT, CDR2 FQNNGV. The CDR3 extends over 13 amino acids. CDR3 nucleotide sequence: TGTGCCAGCAGCTTAGGGTCAGGGGTCGAGCAGTACTTC. This translates into CASSLGSGVEQYF.

This clone was recorded once. The chain joins TRBV7-2 to TRBJ2-1; 7 nucleotides match TRBD1. The CDR3 covers 13 residues. Germline V gives CDR1 SGHTA, CDR2 FQGNSA. J lost 11 bases, V lost 5 bases, and 9 bases had no gene match. The CDR3 DNA reads as TGTGCCAGCAGCGGGCGACAGGGAATAAAGCAGTTCTTC. As protein: CASSGRQGIKQFF.

The chain recombines TRBV27 with TRBJ1-2, with 7 bases identical to TRBD1. The CDR3 has 15 residues. Germline V gene lookup returns CDR1 MNHEY and CDR2 SMNVEV (reference sequence). V trimming: 2 bases; J trimming: 5 bases; junction bases outside the gene matches: 8. CDR3: CASSLVAGGQYGYTF. DNA for the CDR3: TGTGCCAGCAGTTTAGTGGCAGGGGGGCAGTATGGCTACACCTTC.

The genes are TRBV11-1 and TRBJ1-1, with D maybe TRBD1 (6 bases). Trimming removed 5 bases from V and 0 bases from J, with 13 bases in between. In germline, CDR1 is SGHAT, CDR2 FQDESV (reference sequence). The CDR3 extends over 15 amino acids. The CDR3 spells CASSKYRAMNTEAFF. The DNA for the CDR3 is TGTGCCAGCAGCAAATACAGGGCTATGAACACTGAAGCTTTCTTT.

This rearrangement joins TRBV7-2 to TRBJ2-1; 13 nucleotides align to TRBD2. The germline gives CDR1 SGHTA, CDR2 FQGNSA. V was clipped by 1 base and J by 16 bases; unmatched bases: 4. The CDR3 is made up of 13 amino acids. In DNA form, the CDR3 reads TGTGCCAGCAGCTTAGTACTAGCGGGAGGGGTCTTCTTC. It yields the protein CASSLVLAGGVFF.

This chain connects TRBV25-1 to TRBJ2-7; TRBD2 is a possible D gene (6 bases). Trimming took 8 bases from V and 5 from J, leaving 10 bases between them. The CDR3 has 11 amino acids. Germline V CDR1 and CDR2: MGHDK, SYGVNS. The CDR3 bases are TGTGCCAGCGCGGGAATCCACGAGCAGTACTTC. Translating it yields CASAGIHEQYF.

The chain has TRBV30 and TRBJ1-2; D possibly corresponds to TRBD1 (5 bases). CDR3 length: 14 residues. Trimming took 0 bases from V and 8 from J, leaving 16 bases between them. The V gene's germline CDR1 is GTSNPN and CDR2 SVGIG (reference sequence). For the CDR3, the DNA is TGTGCCTGGAGTGTGAGTCTCCAGGGAAAAGGCTACACCTTC. Amino acids: CAWSVSLQGKGYTF.

This chain connects TRBV7-9 to TRBJ1-1; D not certain. The germline V gene encodes CDR1 SEHNR and CDR2 FQNEAQ (reference sequence). V was shortened by 6 bases and J by 4 bases, with 18 bases between the two germline ends. This CDR3 spans 15 amino acids. The CDR3 DNA follows: TGTGCCAGCAGGACACTAACGGAGGCCGCCACTGAAGCTTTCTTT. Its protein is CASRTLTEAATEAFF.

This chain's CDR3 is CASSFSPSSSYEQYF. CDR3 coding DNA: TGTGCCAGCAGTTTTAGTCCGAGTAGCTCCTACGAGCAGTACTTC. The chain is built from TRBV5-6 and TRBJ2-7; no clear D gene. The CDR3 has 15 amino acids. Germline assignment: CDR1 SGHDT and CDR2 YYEEEE. With 5 bases removed from V and 0 bases from J, the gap between germline ends came to 15 bases.

V is TRBV29-1 and J is TRBJ1-2; D remains ambiguous. V gave up 8 bases and J gave up 0 bases, with 16 bases separating them. CDR3 length: 14 residues. Germline assignment: CDR1 SQVTM and CDR2 ANQGSEA. CDR3 nucleotides: TGCAGCATTGTGGCCCCCGTTACTAACTATGGCTACACCTTC. Protein sequence: CSIVAPVTNYGYTF.

The count of this clone is one. The V and J genes are TRBV2 and TRBJ2-1; TRBD2 matches at 8 bases. The CDR3 spans 15 residues. Germline CDR1 and CDR2: SNHLY and FYNNEI. V shed 3 bases and J 7 bases; nucleotides not matched to a gene: 8. This chain's CDR3 is CASSDMVAGLNEQFF. As DNA, the CDR3 is TGTGCCAGCAGTGACATGGTAGCGGGGTTGAATGAGCAGTTCTTC.

The rearrangement links TRBV30 to TRBJ2-1; 9 nucleotides match TRBD1. This CDR3 spans 16 amino acids. The germline CDR1 and CDR2 sequences are GTSNPN and SVGIG (reference sequence). V shed 1 base, J shed 1 base, and the junction held 5 bases outside the gene matches. CDR3 loop: CAWSAGQGLSYNEQFF. CDR3 bases: TGTGCCTGGAGTGCGGGACAGGGTCTATCCTACAATGAGCAGTTCTTC.

The chain joins TRBV9 to TRBJ2-7; TRBD2 might be the D (5 bases). The CDR3 runs to 15 residues. V lost 4 bases and J 2 bases, leaving 16 bases between the germline ends. Germline V gene sequence: CDR1 SGDLS, CDR2 YYNGEE. CDR3: CASSPSQAATYEQYF. As DNA, the CDR3 is TGTGCCAGCAGCCCCTCTCAAGCGGCAACCTACGAGCAGTACTTC.

V and J are TRBV27 and TRBJ2-1, with D possibly being TRBD2 (6 bases). Germline V gene data show CDR1 as MNHEY and CDR2 as SMNVEV (reference sequence). The CDR3 loop spans 14 amino acids. The germline V and J ends were trimmed by 4 bases and 7 bases, with 14 bases remaining between them. This CDR3 reads CASSWGGTLNEQFF. The CDR3 region has the DNA TGTGCCAGCAGTTGGGGCGGGACCTTAAATGAGCAGTTCTTC.

The V and J genes are TRBV9 and TRBJ1-2, with 8 bases that match TRBD1. CDR3 length: 14 residues. Germline CDR1 reads SGDLS; CDR2 reads YYNGEE. With 0 bases clipped from V and 7 bases from J, the junction kept 5 bases outside the gene matches. The CDR3, as DNA: TGTGCCAGCAGCGTAGCTCAGGGGGCAGGTGGCTACACCTTC. Its translation: CASSVAQGAGGYTF.

J is TRBJ1-2 and V is TRBV29-1; tentative D call: TRBD1 (5 bases). Germline values: CDR1 SQVTM, CDR2 ANQGSEA. The CDR3 is made up of 11 amino acids. V lost 2 bases and J lost 6, with 7 bases in between. CDR3 protein: CSVETGHGYTF. DNA for the CDR3: TGCAGCGTTGAAACAGGCCATGGCTACACCTTC.

V gene TRBV10-2 combines with J gene TRBJ2-7, with D hard to call. The CDR3 has 11 amino acids. Germline V lookup: CDR1 WSHSY, CDR2 SAAADI. V was trimmed by 6 bases and J by 1 base, leaving 4 bases between them. For the CDR3, the DNA is TGCGCCAGCAGCAGGTCCTACGAGCAGTACTTC. It codes for CASSRSYEQYF.

This chain connects TRBV7-9 to TRBJ1-2, with a possible D match to TRBD1 (6 bases). CDR1 SEHNR and CDR2 FQNEAQ come from the germline V gene (reference sequence). Trimming pared 3 bases from V and 7 bases from J, leaving 12 bases between. The CDR3 loop spans 13 amino acids. CDR3 DNA: TGTGCCAGCAGCTTCAACGACAGGTCTGGCTACACCTTC. As protein: CASSFNDRSGYTF.

The chain recombines TRBV2 with TRBJ1-1, with a weak D call TRBD1 (5 bases). This CDR3 has 13 residues. Between the trimmed V and J ends, which lost 1 base and 7 bases, there was a span of 10 bases. The V gene's germline CDR1 is SNHLY and CDR2 FYNNEI. CDR3 protein: CASSEVVGDEAFF. As DNA, the CDR3 is TGTGCCAGCAGTGAAGTAGTAGGGGATGAAGCTTTCTTT.

V is TRBV30 and J is TRBJ2-5, with 9 bases lining up with TRBD1. The CDR3 is 15 amino acids. The V and J ends lost 1 base and 5 bases, in that order; junction bases with no gene match: 8. Germline values: CDR1 GTSNPN, CDR2 SVGIG (reference sequence). The CDR3 DNA is TGTGCCTGGAGTGATCAGGGACAGGGTTGGGAGACCCAGTACTTC. Amino acid sequence: CAWSDQGQGWETQYF.